This is a list of T cell receptor beta chains from one sample in a study of cytomegalovirus exposure and HLA in healthy donors. Using immunoSEQ multiplex PCR, the repertoire was profiled, and TCRdb retains in-frame clones only, with some absent. The sample records over 50,000 clones, 70% to 90% being singletons. Sequencing used PBMCs. These receptors came from a man aged 18 to 29 in good health and CMV-seronegative. Each CDR3 is given with its conserved first and last residue. A D gene is named only where the DNA matches it firmly. Clone size is given for some rows only: seen once, a few or many times, or a class if the clone is expanded.

V gene	J gene	clone size	D gene	CDR3 DNA	CDR3 protein
TRBV6-6	TRBJ1-3	few	NA	TGTGCCAGCAGCAACAGGCTCGCCTCTGGAAACACCATATATTTT	CASSNRLASGNTIYF
TRBV29-1	TRBJ2-5	NA	TRBD2	TGCAGCGTTGAGGGGGGGGAGGGGTTTACGGAGACCCAGTACTTC	CSVEGGEGFTETQYF
TRBV13	TRBJ2-7	NA	TRBD1	TGTGCCAGCAGCTCGAACCGGGACAGGGGAGAGCAGTACTTC	CASSSNRDRGEQYF
TRBV11-3	TRBJ2-7	NA	TRBD1	TGTGCCAGCAGCCGGGACAGGGGCACCTACGAGCAGTACTTC	CASSRDRGTYEQYF
TRBV5-6	TRBJ2-1	NA	NA	TGTGCCAGCAGCTTGGGCCAGGTCCATGAGCAGTTCTTC	CASSLGQVHEQFF
TRBV20-1	TRBJ2-1	NA	TRBD1	TGCAGTGCCCTGGGACAGAAGCAGTTCTTC	CSALGQKQFF
TRBV7-9	TRBJ1-1	NA	NA	TGTGCCAGCAGCTTAAAGGGGCGTGAAGCTTTCTTT	CASSLKGREAFF
TRBV30	TRBJ2-7	NA	TRBD2	TGTGCCTGGTCACGGGGGGGCGGCTACGAGCAGTACTTC	CAWSRGGGYEQYF
TRBV11-3	TRBJ1-2	once	NA	TGTGCCAGCAGCCGGATGGGAGACTATGGCTACACCTTC	CASSRMGDYGYTF
TRBV10-1	TRBJ1-4	once	TRBD1	TGCGCCAGCGGGACCTCTGCGGGACAGGGGGATCCAACTAATGAAAAACTGTTTTTT	CASGTSAGQGDPTNEKLFF
TRBV7-9	TRBJ2-1	NA	TRBD1	TGTGCCAGCAGCTTAAGGGACAGGGTGAATGAGCAGTTCTTC	CASSLRDRVNEQFF
TRBV5-8	TRBJ2-3	NA	NA	TGTGCCAGCAGCTCCCGCCCGGGGACAACCACAGATACGCAGTATTTT	CASSSRPGTTTDTQYF
TRBV6-5	TRBJ2-1	NA	TRBD2	TGTGCCAGCAGTTACTCATGGCTAGCGGGAGAAAATGAGCAGTTCTTC	CASSYSWLAGENEQFF
TRBV28	TRBJ2-3	NA	NA	TGTGCCAGCAGTTTAGGGCAGGGTAGGACAGATACGCAGTATTTT	CASSLGQGRTDTQYF
TRBV7-2	TRBJ2-1	NA	NA	TGTGCCAGCAGCTTACCTACTCCGGGGTGGGATGAGCAGTTCTTC	CASSLPTPGWDEQFF
TRBV6-1	TRBJ2-7	NA	NA	TGTGCCAGCAGTCGGGACACTACCTACGAGCAGTACTTC	CASSRDTTYEQYF
TRBV6-4	TRBJ2-1	NA	NA	TGTGCCAGCAGTGAGGACAGCTCCTACAATGAGCAGTTCTTC	CASSEDSSYNEQFF
TRBV5-4	TRBJ1-1	NA	NA	TGTGCCAGCAGCCGAAACCCGGCCTCAGGTGTATACACTGAAGCTTTCTTT	CASSRNPASGVYTEAFF
TRBV18	TRBJ2-7	NA	TRBD2	TGTGCCAGCTCACCGGGCGGGGGGGACTACGAGCAGTACTTC	CASSPGGGDYEQYF
TRBV5-1	TRBJ2-1	NA	TRBD1	TGCGCCAGCAGCTTCGGCGGGACAGGGGGAAATGAGCAGTTCTTC	CASSFGGTGGNEQFF
TRBV6-5	TRBJ1-2	NA	TRBD1	TGTGCCAGCAGCTCGGACAGGGTGGATGGCTACACCTTC	CASSSDRVDGYTF
TRBV13	TRBJ2-7	NA	TRBD2	TGTGCCAGCAGCTCCGGACTAGCGAACTCCTACGAGCAGTACTTC	CASSSGLANSYEQYF
TRBV10-3	TRBJ2-7	NA	TRBD1	TGTGCCGCCGGGCCGGACAGGTCGACTTACGAGCAGTACTTC	CAAGPDRSTYEQYF
TRBV6-4	TRBJ2-2	NA	NA	TGTGCCAGCAGTGACTCGAGTGGCGGCGGGGAGCTGTTTTTT	CASSDSSGGGELFF
TRBV19	TRBJ1-4	NA	TRBD1	TGTGCCAGTAAACCCCAGGGGGCGGCTAATGAAAAACTGTTTTTT	CASKPQGAANEKLFF
TRBV29-1	TRBJ2-2	once	NA	TGCAGCGTTGAGAGTGGAGGGGGCGCGCTGTTTTTT	CSVESGGGALFF
TRBV27	TRBJ2-7	NA	NA	TGTGCCAGCAGTTTAGGACACCTCTACGAGCAGTACTTC	CASSLGHLYEQYF
TRBV2	TRBJ2-7	NA	TRBD2	TGTGCCAGCAGTGCGGGGGGGGCGTACGAGCAGTACTTC	CASSAGGAYEQYF
TRBV4-1	TRBJ1-2	NA	TRBD1	TGCGCCAGCAGCCAACTGGGACAGGGGGCTGGCTACACCTTC	CASSQLGQGAGYTF